The 26 T cell receptor beta chains below all came from one sample that was sequenced in a study of blood T cell repertoires in COVID-19. Sequencing used immunoSEQ multiplex PCR; TCRdb keeps in-frame clones, though not all of them. Altogether over 300,000 clones are present, over 75% being singletons, with the ten largest covering 10%. Sequenced input: PBMCs or T cells enriched from blood (not recorded which). The receptors were sampled from a young woman who had recovered from COVID-19.

J is TRBJ1-5 and V is TRBV6-1, with unresolved D. Trimming shortened V by 2 bases and J by 0 bases, and 17 bases separated the two germline ends. Germline-derived CDR1 and CDR2 are MNHNS and SASEGT. CDR3 length: 18 residues. CDR3 loop: CASSEKEGHLYSNQPQHF. DNA of the CDR3: TGTGCCAGCAGTGAAAAAGAGGGTCATCTTTATAGCAATCAGCCCCAGCATTTT.

V and J are TRBV2 and TRBJ2-7, with 9 nucleotides matching TRBD1. V shed 5 bases and J 6 bases; nucleotides not matched to a gene: 11. Germline lookup yields CDR1 SNHLY and CDR2 FYNNEI. The CDR3 contains 15 residues. CDR3 sequence (DNA): TGTGCCAGCAGTCCTGTGGTACAGGGGGCTGGCGAGCAGTACTTC. Translated: CASSPVVQGAGEQYF.

The V gene is TRBV3-1 (or the pseudogene TRBV3-2), the J gene TRBJ2-1; 7 positions match TRBD2. CDR3 length: 14 residues. V shed 2 bases and J 8 bases; nucleotides not matched to a gene: 6. CDR1 and CDR2 (germline): LGHDT, YNNKEL (reference sequence). CDR3 nucleotide sequence: TGTGCCAGCAGCCAATTCGGAGGGAGGGATGAGCAGTTCTTC. This translates into CASSQFGGRDEQFF.

This clone was seen only once. This chain links TRBV18 with TRBJ2-7; 8 bases line up with TRBD1. CDR3 length: 14 amino acids. Trimming removed 4 bases from V and 5 bases from J; junction bases left unmatched: 7. From germline, CDR1 is KGHSH and CDR2 LQKENI. The CDR3 protein is CASSLGTGRDEQYF. The DNA of the CDR3 is TGTGCCAGCTCACTAGGGACAGGACGGGACGAGCAGTACTTC. Variable domain in full (rest from reference TRBV18 and TRBJ2-7): NAGVMQNPRHLVRRRGQEARLRCSPMKGHSHVYWYRQLPEEGLKFMVYLQKENIIDESGMPKERFSAEFPKEGPSILRIQQVVRGDSAAYFCASSLGTGRDEQYFGPGTRLTVT.

The V call is TRBV19, the J call TRBJ1-1; D ambiguous. The ends were cut back, 0 bases at V and 3 bases at J, with 14 bases in the middle. Germline values: CDR1 LNHDA, CDR2 SQIVND (reference sequence). The CDR3 has 16 residues. The CDR3 protein is CASSIDFLGRYTEAFF. The CDR3 nucleotides read TGTGCCAGTAGTATAGATTTTCTCGGGAGGTACACTGAAGCTTTCTTT. Filled out from reference TRBV19 and TRBJ1-1, the complete variable domain reads DGGITQSPKYLFRKEGQNVTLSCEQNLNHDAMYWYRQDPGQGLRLIYYSQIVNDFQKGDIAEGYSVSREKKESFPLTVTSAQKNPTAFYLCASSIDFLGRYTEAFFGQGTRLTVV.

This clone was observed a handful of times. The chain recombines TRBV6-1 with TRBJ1-1; 11 bases align to TRBD1. The CDR3 consists of 16 residues. CDR1 and CDR2 (germline): MNHNS, SASEGT. J gave up 6 bases and V 3 bases, and 9 bases lay outside the gene matches. The CDR3 nucleotides are TGTGCCAGCAGTGATCGGACAGGGGGCGCGTTGGCTGAAGCTTTCTTT. Amino acids: CASSDRTGGALAEAFF.

The count of this clone is one. This sequence joins TRBV27 and TRBJ2-7; D might be TRBD2 (5 bases). Germline CDR1 MNHEY, CDR2 SMNVEV (reference sequence). The CDR3 spans 15 residues. Trimming removed 8 bases from V and 0 bases from J, with 17 bases in between. CDR3 coding DNA: TGTGCCAGCTCCATGGAGCGGCGCTCCTCCTACGAGCAGTACTTC. It codes for CASSMERRSSYEQYF.

This chain links TRBV5-1 with TRBJ1-2; 8 bases are shared with TRBD1. Germline CDR1 is SGHRS and CDR2 is YFSETQ. The CDR3 runs to 14 residues. V lost 4 bases to trimming and J lost 8 bases; unmatched junction nucleotides: 10. The CDR3: CASSQQGAPDGYTF. The CDR3 DNA reads TGCGCCAGCAGCCAGCAGGGGGCCCCCGACGGCTACACCTTC.

The rearrangement uses TRBV5-8 and TRBJ2-1; TRBD2 aligns across 10 bases. V was clipped by 1 base and J by 8 bases; unmatched bases: 9. The CDR3 length is 16 residues. Germline CDR1 and CDR2: SGHTS and YDEGEE. The CDR3 DNA sequence: TGTGCCAGCAGCTTGTTGTCTAGCGGGAGTTTAGATGAGCAGTTCTTC. Amino acid sequence: CASSLLSSGSLDEQFF.

The CDR3 protein is CASSRQETQYF. The CDR3 DNA is TGTGCCAGCAGCAGACAGGAGACCCAGTACTTC. This sequence joins TRBV2 and TRBJ2-5; D possibly corresponds to TRBD1 (5 bases). Per germline, CDR1 SNHLY and CDR2 FYNNEI. This CDR3 is 11 amino acids long. Trimming cost V 6 bases and J 5 bases, with 7 bases left between them.

This chain uses TRBV5-5 with TRBJ2-2; tentative D call: TRBD2 (7 bases). CDR1 is SGHKS and CDR2 is YYEKEE in the germline V gene (reference sequence). The ends were cut back, 0 bases at V and 9 bases at J, with 12 bases in the middle. This CDR3 comprises 14 residues. The chain's CDR3 is CASSLDGGPRELFF. CDR3 bases: TGTGCCAGCAGCTTGGACGGGGGGCCCCGGGAGCTGTTTTTT.

J is TRBJ1-5 and V is TRBV30; D is unclear. The CDR3 is 20 residues long. Trimming removed 0 bases at V and 1 base at J, with 25 bases between. Per germline, CDR1 GTSNPN and CDR2 SVGIG (reference sequence). CDR3 DNA sequence: TGTGCCTGGAGTGTCCCTATCCTTCCGGAGACCCCGGCGAGCAATCAGCCCCAGCATTTT. As protein: CAWSVPILPETPASNQPQHF.

This rearrangement joins TRBV6-5 to TRBJ1-2; 7 positions agree with TRBD1. Germline V CDR1 and CDR2: MNHEY, SVGAGI. The CDR3 runs to 14 residues. Trimming removed 5 bases from V and 4 bases from J; junction bases left unmatched: 7. The CDR3 DNA reads as TGTGCCAGCAGTCGGGACAGCCTCATCTATGGCTACACCTTC. Its translation is CASSRDSLIYGYTF.

This clone was counted many times. The J gene is TRBJ1-2, the V gene TRBV19; 7 positions agree with TRBD1. V gave up 6 bases and J gave up 2 bases; unmatched junction bases: 0. This CDR3 spans 12 amino acids. The germline V gene has CDR1 LNHDA and CDR2 SQIVND (reference sequence). The CDR3, as DNA: TGTGCCAGTAGGACAGGGAACTATGGCTACACCTTC. Residues: CASRTGNYGYTF.

The chain couples TRBV14 to TRBJ1-2, with TRBD1 identical over 11 bases. J lost 1 base, V lost 1 base, and 5 bases had no gene match. Germline assignment: CDR1 SGHDN and CDR2 FVKESK. The CDR3 covers 17 residues. CDR3 region: CASSQVPGTGGNYGYTF. CDR3 DNA sequence: TGTGCCAGCAGCCAAGTTCCCGGGACAGGGGGTAACTATGGCTACACCTTC.

The chain is built from TRBV30 and TRBJ1-2; maybe TRBD1 (6 bases). This CDR3 has 13 amino acids. V was pared by 1 base and J by 2 bases, with 8 bases between. From germline, CDR1 is GTSNPN and CDR2 SVGIG (reference sequence). CDR3 coding DNA: TGTGCCTGGAGTGAAACAGGGAACTATGGCTACACCTTC. This codes for CAWSETGNYGYTF. The variable domain in full, with the rest retrieved from reference TRBV30 and TRBJ1-2, is SQTIHQWPATLVQPVGSPLSLECTVEGTSNPNLYWYRQAAGRGLQLLFYSVGIGQISSEVPQNLSASRPQDRQFILSSKKLLLSDSGFYLCAWSETGNYGYTFGSGTRLTVV.

This chain connects TRBV5-1 to TRBJ1-3; the D is unclear. The CDR3 totals 17 residues. Germline CDR1 reads SGHRS; CDR2 reads YFSETQ. With 4 bases removed from V and 0 bases from J, the gap between germline ends came to 17 bases. In nucleotides, the CDR3 is TGCGCCAGCAGCCCGACTATGACTGAGGCCTCTGGAAACACCATATATTTT. It translates to CASSPTMTEASGNTIYF.

The gene calls are TRBV19 and TRBJ1-2, with D unresolved. Between the trimmed V and J ends, which lost 4 bases and 5 bases, there was a span of 11 bases. The germline gives CDR1 LNHDA, CDR2 SQIVND (reference sequence). The CDR3 is 13 amino acids. In nucleotides, the CDR3 is TGTGCCAGTAGTACGTTGCGCCTTTATGGCTACACCTTC. Translation: CASSTLRLYGYTF.

The rearrangement joins TRBV4-1 to TRBJ2-1, with 10 bases identical to TRBD2. The germline V gene has CDR1 MGHRA and CDR2 YSYEKL. After removal of 10 bases from V and 4 bases from J, the junction contained 10 bases not matched to a gene. CDR3 length: 15 residues. CDR3 nucleotide sequence: TGCGCCACCAAACTCCTAGCGGGAGTTTACAATGAGCAGTTCTTC. Protein: CATKLLAGVYNEQFF.

This sequence joins TRBV9 and TRBJ1-6; no definite D call. Germline lookup yields CDR1 SGDLS and CDR2 YYNGEE. This CDR3 comprises 15 residues. Deletions cut 0 bases from V and 6 bases from J, with 10 bases between. The CDR3 spells CASSVAAGSNSPLHF. The CDR3 nucleotides are TGTGCCAGCAGCGTAGCGGCAGGCTCTAATTCACCCCTCCACTTT.

V gene TRBV3-1 (or the pseudogene TRBV3-2) combines with J gene TRBJ2-7; 11 nucleotides match TRBD1. The V segment lost 3 bases and the J segment 2 bases; nucleotides outside the gene matches: 12. Germline lookup yields CDR1 LGHDT and CDR2 YNNKEL (reference sequence). This CDR3 spans 18 amino acids. The CDR3 DNA sequence: TGTGCCAGCAGCCAGTCAATGGTCCCGGGACAGGGGGCCTACGAGCAGTACTTC. It encodes CASSQSMVPGQGAYEQYF.

The genes are TRBV29-1 and TRBJ1-2; weak D call: TRBD1 (5 bases). From germline, CDR1 is SQVTM and CDR2 ANQGSEA. This CDR3 comprises 13 residues. V was clipped by 0 bases and J by 4 bases, with 9 bases between them. The CDR3 DNA reads as TGCAGCGTTGAAGACAGGGCTGTCTATGGCTACACCTTC. Residues: CSVEDRAVYGYTF.

J is TRBJ2-7 and V is TRBV30, with 12 bases fitting TRBD1. Trimming cost V 3 bases and J 5 bases; bases outside gene matches: 2. Germline V gene sequence: CDR1 GTSNPN, CDR2 SVGIG (reference sequence). CDR3 length equals 13 residues. The CDR3 here is CAWRGQGAHEQYF. CDR3 nucleotide sequence: TGTGCCTGGAGGGGACAGGGGGCCCACGAGCAGTACTTC.

This clone has only a few counts. The chain uses TRBV12-5 and TRBJ1-2, with D perhaps TRBD1 (5 bases). The CDR3 length is 14 residues. Per germline, CDR1 LGHNT and CDR2 FRNRAP. Trimming left V 1 base short and J 4 bases short, with 10 bases between. Written as DNA, the CDR3 is TGTGCTAGTGGTTTGGCGACAGCATTCTATGGCTACACCTTC. Translation: CASGLATAFYGYTF.

The chain employs TRBV28 and TRBJ1-4, with TRBD1 matching 7 bases. This CDR3 comprises 16 residues. V was pared by 5 bases and J by 0 bases, with 6 bases of the junction left unmatched. Germline V lookup: CDR1 MDHEN, CDR2 SYDVKM. The DNA of the CDR3 is TGTGCCAGCAGTCGACAGGGCCCTGCAACTAATGAAAAACTGTTTTTT. Translated, it gives CASSRQGPATNEKLFF.

This sequence joins TRBV6-5 and TRBJ2-2; D possibly corresponds to TRBD1 (6 bases). The V and J ends lost 8 bases and 5 bases respectively, with 12 bases between them. Germline values: CDR1 MNHEY, CDR2 SVGAGI. The CDR3 has 13 amino acids. The chain's CDR3 is CASGGLGTGELFF. In nucleotides, the CDR3 is TGTGCCAGCGGGGGCCTTGGGACCGGGGAGCTGTTTTTT.